The sequence of this T cell receptor (beta chain) was determined in a study of cytomegalovirus exposure and HLA in healthy donors. The CDR3 covers 15 residues. Germline CDR1 MRHNA, CDR2 SNTAGT. With V trimmed by 2 bases and J by 6 bases, 7 bases remained unmatched. The primer mix had 60 Vbeta and 13 Jbeta primers. The data were produced by immunoSEQ multiplex PCR, yet TCRdb's version contains in-frame clones alone and is incomplete. The sample has 150,000 or so clones, about 74% seen once. The clonotype comes from a male donor in good health and CMV-seronegative. The V gene is TRBV6-4, the J gene TRBJ1-2, with TRBD1 identical over 9 bases. The sequenced material came from PBMCs. The CDR3 coding sequence is TGTGCCAGCAGTGACGGGAACAGGGGGCAAGATGGCTACACCTTC. Translating gives CASSDGNRGQDGYTF.